This TCR beta chain was obtained from a study of T cell responses to AZD1222 COVID-19 vaccine. General study findings and limits: Clonal diversity may have been underestimated, and the donors were mostly white British, with more females than males.

Measured with immunoSEQ multiplex PCR; TCRdb has only the in-frame clones, and not every one. The repertoire has about 200,000 clones, approximately 91% of them found once; the top ten carry about 3.5%. A note on this clone: Its antigen is unknown.

Sequences were derived from peripheral blood, sampled 28 days after the second AZD1222 dose. The receptor was isolated from an adult who received the AZD1222 COVID-19 vaccine.

CDR3 coding DNA: TGTGCCAGCAGACTTGAGACACTAAACACTGAAGCTTTCTTT. Translation: CASRLETLNTEAFF. The rearrangement uses TRBV2 and TRBJ1-1; D call uncertain. V dropped 6 bases and J dropped 2 bases, with 13 bases sitting between them. The CDR3 runs 14 residues. Germline CDR1 reads SNHLY; CDR2 reads FYNNEI.